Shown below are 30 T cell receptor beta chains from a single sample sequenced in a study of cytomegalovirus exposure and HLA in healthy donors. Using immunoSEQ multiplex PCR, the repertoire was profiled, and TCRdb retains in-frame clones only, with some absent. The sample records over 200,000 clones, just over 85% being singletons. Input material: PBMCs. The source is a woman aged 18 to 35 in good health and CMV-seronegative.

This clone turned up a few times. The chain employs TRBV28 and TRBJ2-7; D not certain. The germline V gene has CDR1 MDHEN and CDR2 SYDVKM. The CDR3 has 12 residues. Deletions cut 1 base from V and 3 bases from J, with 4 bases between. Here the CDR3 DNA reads TGTGCCAGCAGTTTATCAGGCTACGAGCAGTACTTC. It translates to CASSLSGYEQYF.

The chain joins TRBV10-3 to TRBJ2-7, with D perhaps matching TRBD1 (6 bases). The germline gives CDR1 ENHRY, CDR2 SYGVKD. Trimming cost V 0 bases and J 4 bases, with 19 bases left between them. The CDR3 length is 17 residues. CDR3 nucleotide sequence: TGTGCCATCAGTGAGTCGACTCACAGGGTAATGGAGTACGAGCAGTACTTC. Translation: CAISESTHRVMEYEQYF.

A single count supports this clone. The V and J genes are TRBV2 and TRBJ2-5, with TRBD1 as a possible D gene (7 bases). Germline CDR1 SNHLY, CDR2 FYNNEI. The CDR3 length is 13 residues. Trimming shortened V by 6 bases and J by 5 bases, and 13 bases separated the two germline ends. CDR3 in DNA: TGTGCCAGCAGCAGGGGGAGGAGGGAGACCCAGTACTTC. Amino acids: CASSRGRRETQYF.

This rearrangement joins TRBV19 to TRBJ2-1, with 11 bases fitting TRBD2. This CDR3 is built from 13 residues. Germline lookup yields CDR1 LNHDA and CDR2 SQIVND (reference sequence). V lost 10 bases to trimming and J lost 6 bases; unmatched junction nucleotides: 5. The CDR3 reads CATGTSGLNEQFF. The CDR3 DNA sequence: TGTGCCACCGGGACTAGCGGCCTCAATGAGCAGTTCTTC.

CDR3 region: CASSEQGISGYTF. For the CDR3, the DNA is TGCGCCAGCAGTGAACAGGGAATAAGCGGCTACACCTTC. The J gene is TRBJ1-2, the V gene TRBV10-2; tentatively, D is TRBD1 (6 bases). Germline V gene sequence: CDR1 WSHSY, CDR2 SAAADI. This CDR3 contains 13 residues. Trimming took off 3 bases at V and 8 bases at J, with 13 bases between the two ends.

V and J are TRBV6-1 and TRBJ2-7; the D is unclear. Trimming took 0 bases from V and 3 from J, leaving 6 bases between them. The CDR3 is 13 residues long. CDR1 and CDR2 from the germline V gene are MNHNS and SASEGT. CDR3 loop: CASSEAIVYEQYF. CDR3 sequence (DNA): TGTGCCAGCAGTGAAGCGATAGTCTACGAGCAGTACTTC.

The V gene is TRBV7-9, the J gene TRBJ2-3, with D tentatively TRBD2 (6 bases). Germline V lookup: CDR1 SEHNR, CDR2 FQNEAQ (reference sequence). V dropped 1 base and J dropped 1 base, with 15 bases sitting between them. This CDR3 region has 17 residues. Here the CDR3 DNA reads TGTGCCAGCAGCTTAGGAGGGGCTGAGCGGGGCACAGATACGCAGTATTTT. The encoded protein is CASSLGGAERGTDTQYF. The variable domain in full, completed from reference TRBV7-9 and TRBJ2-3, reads DTGVSQNPRHKITKRGQNVTFRCDPISEHNRLYWYRQTLGQGPEFLTYFQNEAQLEKSRLLSDRFSAERPKGSFSTLEIQRTEQGDSAMYLCASSLGGAERGTDTQYFGPGTRLTVL.

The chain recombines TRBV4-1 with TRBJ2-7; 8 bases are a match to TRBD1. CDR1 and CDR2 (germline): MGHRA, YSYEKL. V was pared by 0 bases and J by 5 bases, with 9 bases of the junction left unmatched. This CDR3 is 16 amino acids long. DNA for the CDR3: TGCGCCAGCAGCCAAGAGTCAGGGGGCTTTGATGACGAGCAGTACTTC. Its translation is CASSQESGGFDDEQYF.

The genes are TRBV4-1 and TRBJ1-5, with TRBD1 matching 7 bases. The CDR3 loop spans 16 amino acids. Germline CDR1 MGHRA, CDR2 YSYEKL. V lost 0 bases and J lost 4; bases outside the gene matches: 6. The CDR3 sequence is CASSQEGRGSNQPQHF. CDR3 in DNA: TGCGCCAGCAGCCAAGAGGGCAGGGGGAGTAATCAGCCCCAGCATTTT.

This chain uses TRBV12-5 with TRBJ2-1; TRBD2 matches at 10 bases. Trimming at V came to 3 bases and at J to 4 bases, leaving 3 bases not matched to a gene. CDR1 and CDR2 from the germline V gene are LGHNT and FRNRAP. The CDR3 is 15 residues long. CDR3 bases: TGTGCTAGTGGTTTTGCTAGCGGGAGTTACAATGAGCAGTTCTTC. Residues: CASGFASGSYNEQFF.

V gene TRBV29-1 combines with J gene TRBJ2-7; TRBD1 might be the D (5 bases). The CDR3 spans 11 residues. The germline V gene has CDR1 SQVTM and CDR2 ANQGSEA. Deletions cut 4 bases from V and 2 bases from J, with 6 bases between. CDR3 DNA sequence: TGCAGCGTTGCCAGGGCCTACGAGCAGTACTTC. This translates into CSVARAYEQYF.

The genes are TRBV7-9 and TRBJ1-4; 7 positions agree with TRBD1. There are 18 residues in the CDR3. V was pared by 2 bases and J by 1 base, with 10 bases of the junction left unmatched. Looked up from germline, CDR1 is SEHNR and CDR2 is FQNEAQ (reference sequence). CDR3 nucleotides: TGTGCCAGCAGCTTAACGGGGTGGGACAGCCAAACTAATGAAAAACTGTTTTTT. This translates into CASSLTGWDSQTNEKLFF.

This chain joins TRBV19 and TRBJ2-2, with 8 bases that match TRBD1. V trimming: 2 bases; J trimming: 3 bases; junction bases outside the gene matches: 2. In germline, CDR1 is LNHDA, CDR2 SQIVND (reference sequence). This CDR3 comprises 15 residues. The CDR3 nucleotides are TGTGCCAGTAGTATACAGGGGGCGTACACCGGGGAGCTGTTTTTT. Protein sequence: CASSIQGAYTGELFF.

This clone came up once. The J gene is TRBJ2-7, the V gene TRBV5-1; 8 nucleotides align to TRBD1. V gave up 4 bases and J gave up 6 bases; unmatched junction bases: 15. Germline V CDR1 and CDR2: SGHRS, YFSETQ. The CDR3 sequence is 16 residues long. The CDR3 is CASSPGQVDLFGEQYF. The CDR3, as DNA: TGCGCCAGCAGCCCGGGACAGGTAGACCTATTTGGCGAGCAGTACTTC.

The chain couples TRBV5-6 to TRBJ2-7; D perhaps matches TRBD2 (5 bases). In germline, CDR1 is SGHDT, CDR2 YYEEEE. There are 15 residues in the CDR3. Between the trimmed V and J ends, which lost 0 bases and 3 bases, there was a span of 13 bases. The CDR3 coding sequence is TGTGCCAGCAGCTTGGCCCCAGGCGGGCTCTACGAGCAGTACTTC. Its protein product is CASSLAPGGLYEQYF. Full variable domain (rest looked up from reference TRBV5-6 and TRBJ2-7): DAGVTQSPTHLIKTRGQQVTLRCSPKSGHDTVSWYQQALGQGPQFIFQYYEEEERQRGNFPDRFSGHQFPNYSSELNVNALLLGDSALYLCASSLAPGGLYEQYFGPGTRLTVT.

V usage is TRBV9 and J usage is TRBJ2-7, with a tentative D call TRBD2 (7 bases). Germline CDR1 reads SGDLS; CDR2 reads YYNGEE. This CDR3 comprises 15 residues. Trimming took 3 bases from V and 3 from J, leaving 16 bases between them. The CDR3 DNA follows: TGTGCCAGCAGCGGCGGAACGGGGGGCGGCTACGAGCAGTACTTC. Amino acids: CASSGGTGGGYEQYF.

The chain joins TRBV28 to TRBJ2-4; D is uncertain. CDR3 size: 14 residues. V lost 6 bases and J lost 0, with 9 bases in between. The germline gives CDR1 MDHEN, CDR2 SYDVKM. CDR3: CASSSTLAKNIQYF. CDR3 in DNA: TGTGCCAGCAGCTCCACTCTAGCCAAAAACATTCAGTACTTC.

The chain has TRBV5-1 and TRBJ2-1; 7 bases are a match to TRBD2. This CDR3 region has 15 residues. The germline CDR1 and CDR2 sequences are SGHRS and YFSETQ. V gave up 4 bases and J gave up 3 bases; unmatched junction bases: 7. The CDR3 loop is CASSPASGDYNEQFF. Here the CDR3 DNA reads TGCGCCAGCAGCCCCGCTAGCGGAGACTACAATGAGCAGTTCTTC.

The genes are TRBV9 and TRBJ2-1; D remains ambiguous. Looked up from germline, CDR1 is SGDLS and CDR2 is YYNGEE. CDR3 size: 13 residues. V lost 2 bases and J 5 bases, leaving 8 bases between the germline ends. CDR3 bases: TGTGCCAGCAGCGTGGGTACTAACAATGAGCAGTTCTTC. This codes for CASSVGTNNEQFF.

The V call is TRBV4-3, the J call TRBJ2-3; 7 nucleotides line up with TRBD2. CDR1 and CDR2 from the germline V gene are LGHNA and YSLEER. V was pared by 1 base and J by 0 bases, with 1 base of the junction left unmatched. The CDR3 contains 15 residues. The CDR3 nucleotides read TGCGCCAGCAGCCAAGTCGGGGGGAGCACAGATACGCAGTATTTT. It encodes CASSQVGGSTDTQYF.

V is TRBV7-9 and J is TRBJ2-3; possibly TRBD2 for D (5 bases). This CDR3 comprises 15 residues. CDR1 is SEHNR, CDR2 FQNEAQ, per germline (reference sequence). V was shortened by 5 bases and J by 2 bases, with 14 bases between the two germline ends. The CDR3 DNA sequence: TGTGCCAGCAGCGCCACTAGTCGATACACAGATACGCAGTATTTT. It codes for CASSATSRYTDTQYF.

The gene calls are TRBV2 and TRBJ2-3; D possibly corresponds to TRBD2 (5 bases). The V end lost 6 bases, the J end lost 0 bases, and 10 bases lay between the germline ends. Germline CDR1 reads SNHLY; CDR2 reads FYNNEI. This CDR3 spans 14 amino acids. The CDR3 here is CASRSSLSTDTQYF. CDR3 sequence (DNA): TGTGCCAGCAGATCTAGCCTTAGCACAGATACGCAGTATTTT.

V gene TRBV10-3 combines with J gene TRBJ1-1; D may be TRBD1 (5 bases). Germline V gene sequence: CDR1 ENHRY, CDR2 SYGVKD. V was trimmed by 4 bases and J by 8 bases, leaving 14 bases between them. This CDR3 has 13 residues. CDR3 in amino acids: CAISGSGGREAFF. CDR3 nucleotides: TGTGCCATCAGTGGGTCGGGGGGAAGGGAAGCTTTCTTT.

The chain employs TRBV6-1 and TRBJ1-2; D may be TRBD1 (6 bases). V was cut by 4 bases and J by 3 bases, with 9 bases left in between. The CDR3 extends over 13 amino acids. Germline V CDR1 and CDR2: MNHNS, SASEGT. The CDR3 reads CASSAWTDYGYTF. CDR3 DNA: TGTGCCAGCAGTGCCTGGACAGACTATGGCTACACCTTC.

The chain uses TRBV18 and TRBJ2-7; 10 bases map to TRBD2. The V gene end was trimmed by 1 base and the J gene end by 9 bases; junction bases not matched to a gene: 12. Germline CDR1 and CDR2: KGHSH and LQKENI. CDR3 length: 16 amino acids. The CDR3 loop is CASSPRPGLASNWQYF. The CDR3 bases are TGTGCCAGCTCACCACGTCCGGGACTAGCGTCCAATTGGCAGTACTTC.

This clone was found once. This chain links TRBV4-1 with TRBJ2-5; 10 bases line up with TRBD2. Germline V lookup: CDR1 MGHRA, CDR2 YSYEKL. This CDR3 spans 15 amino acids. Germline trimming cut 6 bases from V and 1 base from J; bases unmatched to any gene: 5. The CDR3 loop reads CASRGTSDPQETQYF. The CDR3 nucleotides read TGCGCCAGCAGAGGGACTAGCGACCCCCAAGAGACCCAGTACTTC.

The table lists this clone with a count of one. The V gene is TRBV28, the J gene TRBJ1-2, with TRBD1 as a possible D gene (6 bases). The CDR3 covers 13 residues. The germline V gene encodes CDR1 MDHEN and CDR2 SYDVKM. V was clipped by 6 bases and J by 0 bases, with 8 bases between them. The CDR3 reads CASRQGANYGYTF. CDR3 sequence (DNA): TGTGCCAGCAGACAGGGAGCTAACTATGGCTACACCTTC.

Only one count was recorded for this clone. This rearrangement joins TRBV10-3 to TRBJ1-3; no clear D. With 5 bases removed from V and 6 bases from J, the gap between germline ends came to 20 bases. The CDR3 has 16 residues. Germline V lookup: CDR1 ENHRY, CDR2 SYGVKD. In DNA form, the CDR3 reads TGTGCCATCAGTCTAGCCCCGGGGTTCCGAGAAAACACCATATATTTT. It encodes CAISLAPGFRENTIYF.

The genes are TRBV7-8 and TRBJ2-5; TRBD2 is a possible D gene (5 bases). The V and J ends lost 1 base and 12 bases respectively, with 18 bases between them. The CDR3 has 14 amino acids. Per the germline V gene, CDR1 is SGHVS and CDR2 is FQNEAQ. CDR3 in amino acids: CASSLDEGPALEYF. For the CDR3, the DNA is TGTGCCAGCAGCTTAGATGAGGGCCCCGCTTTGGAGTACTTC. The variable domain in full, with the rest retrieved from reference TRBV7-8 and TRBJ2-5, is GAGVSQSPRYKVAKRGQDVALRCDPISGHVSLFWYQQALGQGPEFLTYFQNEAQLDKSGLPSDRFFAERPEGSVSTLKIQRTQQEDSAVYLCASSLDEGPALEYFGPGTRLLVL.

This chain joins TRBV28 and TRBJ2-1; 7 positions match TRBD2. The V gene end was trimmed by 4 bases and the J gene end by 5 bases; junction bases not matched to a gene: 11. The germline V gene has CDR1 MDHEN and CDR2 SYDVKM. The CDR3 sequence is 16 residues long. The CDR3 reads CASSSPWGGPNNEQFF. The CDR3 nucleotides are TGTGCCAGCAGTTCCCCTTGGGGGGGACCAAACAATGAGCAGTTCTTC.